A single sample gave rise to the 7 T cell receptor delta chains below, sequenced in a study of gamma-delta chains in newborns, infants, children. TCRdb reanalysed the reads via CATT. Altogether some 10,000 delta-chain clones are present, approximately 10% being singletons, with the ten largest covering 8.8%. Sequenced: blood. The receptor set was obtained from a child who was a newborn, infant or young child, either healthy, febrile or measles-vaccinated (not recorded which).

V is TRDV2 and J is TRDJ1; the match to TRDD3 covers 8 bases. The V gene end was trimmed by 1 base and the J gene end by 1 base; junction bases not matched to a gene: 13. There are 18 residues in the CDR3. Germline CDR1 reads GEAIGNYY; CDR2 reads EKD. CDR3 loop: CACDTLPGGTGGTDKLIF. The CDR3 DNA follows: TGTGCCTGTGACACTCTTCCTGGGGGAACGGGGGGCACCGATAAACTCATCTTT.

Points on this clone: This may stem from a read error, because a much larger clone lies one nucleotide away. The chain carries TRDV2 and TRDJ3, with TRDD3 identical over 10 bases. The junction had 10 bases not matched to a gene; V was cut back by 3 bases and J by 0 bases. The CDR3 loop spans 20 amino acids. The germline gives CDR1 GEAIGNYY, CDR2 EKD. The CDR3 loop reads CACDAVLGDVSSWDTRQMFF. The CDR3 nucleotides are TGTGCCTGTGACGCCGTACTGGGGGATGTAAGCTCCTGGGACACCCGACAGATGTTTTTC.

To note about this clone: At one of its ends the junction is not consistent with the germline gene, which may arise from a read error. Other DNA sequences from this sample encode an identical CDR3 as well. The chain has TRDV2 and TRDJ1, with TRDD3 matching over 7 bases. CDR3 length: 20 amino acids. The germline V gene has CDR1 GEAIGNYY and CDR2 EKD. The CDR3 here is CACDTVRGRGILKYTDKLIF. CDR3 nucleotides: TGTGCCTGTGACACCGTCCGGGGTAGGGGGATCCTTAAATACACCGATAAGCTCATCTTT.

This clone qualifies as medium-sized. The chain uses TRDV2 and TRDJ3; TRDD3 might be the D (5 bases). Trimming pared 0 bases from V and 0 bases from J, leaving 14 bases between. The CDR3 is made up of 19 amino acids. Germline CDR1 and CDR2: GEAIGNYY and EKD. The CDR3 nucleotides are TGTGCCTGTGACACCGCTGGGCCAGGTAGCTCCTGGGACACCCGACAGATGTTTTTC. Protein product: CACDTAGPGSSWDTRQMFF.

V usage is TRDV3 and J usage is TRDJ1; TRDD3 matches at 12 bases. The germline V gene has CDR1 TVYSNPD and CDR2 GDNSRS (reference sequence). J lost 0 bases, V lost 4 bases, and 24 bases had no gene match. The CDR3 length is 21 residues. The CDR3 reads CASRVPYWGILNGPYTDKLIF. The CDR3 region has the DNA TGTGCCTCAAGAGTTCCTTACTGGGGGATACTTAACGGGCCGTACACCGATAAACTCATCTTT.

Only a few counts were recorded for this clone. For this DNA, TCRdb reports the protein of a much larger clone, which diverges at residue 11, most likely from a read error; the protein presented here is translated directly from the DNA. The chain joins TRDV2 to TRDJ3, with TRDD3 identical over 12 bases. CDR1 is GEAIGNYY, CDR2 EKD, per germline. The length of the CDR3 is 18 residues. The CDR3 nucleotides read TGTGCCTGTGACAGTACTGGGGGATACTCCCGGGACACCCGACAGATGTTTTTC. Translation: CACDSTGGYSRDTRQMFF.

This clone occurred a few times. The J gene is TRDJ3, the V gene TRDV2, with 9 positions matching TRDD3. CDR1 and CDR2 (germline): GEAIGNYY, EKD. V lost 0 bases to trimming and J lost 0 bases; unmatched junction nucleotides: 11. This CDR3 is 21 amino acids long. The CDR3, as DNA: TGTGCCTGTGACACCGTTGCTGGGGGATCGGCCCCCTCCTGGGACACCCGACAGATGTTTTTC. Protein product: CACDTVAGGSAPSWDTRQMFF.